These 9 T cell receptor beta chains came from one sample sequenced in a study of blood T cell repertoires in COVID-19. TCRdb's copy holds only in-frame clones and misses some; the assay was immunoSEQ multiplex PCR. The sample carries about 100,000 clones, about 85% recorded once. The sequenced material came from peripheral blood. All receptors come from a man aged 45-65 years with active COVID-19.

V and J are TRBV3-1 (or the pseudogene TRBV3-2) and TRBJ1-2; weak D call: TRBD1 (6 bases). Deletions cut 0 bases from V and 7 bases from J, with 9 bases between. The CDR3 loop spans 13 amino acids. CDR1 LGHDT and CDR2 YNNKEL come from the germline V gene (reference sequence). This chain's CDR3 is CASSQDLGGGYTF. CDR3 sequence (DNA): TGTGCCAGCAGCCAAGATTTAGGGGGTGGCTACACCTTC.

This clone was picked up a small number of times. The gene calls are TRBV4-1 and TRBJ1-2; tentative D call: TRBD1 (6 bases). Germline V gives CDR1 MGHRA, CDR2 YSYEKL. Trimming cost V 8 bases and J 5 bases, with 21 bases left between them. The CDR3 length is 15 residues. The CDR3 spells CASGRQAAPDYGYTF. CDR3 coding DNA: TGCGCCAGCGGAAGACAGGCCGCACCTGATTATGGCTACACCTTC.

The chain employs TRBV5-1 and TRBJ2-2; tentatively, D is TRBD1 (6 bases). The CDR3 runs 15 residues. CDR1 is SGHRS and CDR2 is YFSETQ in the germline V gene. Trimming pared 0 bases from V and 6 bases from J, leaving 12 bases between. In DNA form, the CDR3 reads TGCGCCAGCAGCTTGGAGGGGGTTGTTGCCGGGGAGCTGTTTTTT. This sequence encodes CASSLEGVVAGELFF.

The chain joins TRBV6-2 or TRBV6-3 to TRBJ2-7; D possibly corresponds to TRBD1 (7 bases). Looked up from germline, CDR1 is MNHEY and CDR2 is SVGEGT. This CDR3 is built from 16 residues. The V gene lost 5 bases and the J gene lost 2 bases, with 19 bases spanning the gap. CDR3 coding DNA: TGTGCCAGCAGTCAACTTCAGGGGGACTGGACCTACGAGCAGTACTTC. It encodes CASSQLQGDWTYEQYF.

The rearrangement joins TRBV2 to TRBJ2-1, with 7 bases that match TRBD2. V lost 8 bases to trimming and J lost 7 bases; unmatched junction nucleotides: 8. The CDR3 loop spans 13 amino acids. Per the germline V gene, CDR1 is SNHLY and CDR2 is FYNNEI. CDR3 region: CASASGKGNEQFF. The CDR3, as DNA: TGTGCCAGCGCTAGCGGAAAAGGGAATGAGCAGTTCTTC.

This clone was found a few times. This chain joins TRBV4-2 and TRBJ2-2; 9 nucleotides match TRBD2. The CDR3 runs to 14 residues. Looked up from germline, CDR1 is LGHNA and CDR2 is YNFKEQ. V was clipped by 11 bases and J by 7 bases; unmatched bases: 11. This chain's CDR3 is CARAGGGARGELFF. DNA for the CDR3: TGTGCCCGCGCGGGCGGGGGGGCCCGCGGGGAGCTGTTTTTT.

The gene calls are TRBV4-1 and TRBJ2-1, with 7 bases lining up with TRBD2. Trimming cost V 1 base and J 4 bases; bases outside gene matches: 13. CDR1 and CDR2 from the germline V gene are MGHRA and YSYEKL. The CDR3 totals 18 residues. CDR3 bases: TGCGCCAGCAGCCAAGCCGAACTCGGGACTATTCATTACAATGAGCAGTTCTTC. It codes for CASSQAELGTIHYNEQFF.

V gene TRBV2 combines with J gene TRBJ2-5, with TRBD2 as a possible D gene (7 bases). CDR1 and CDR2 (germline): SNHLY, FYNNEI. The CDR3 contains 11 residues. V lost 11 bases and J 4 bases, leaving 11 bases between the germline ends. The CDR3 region is CAGGGGETQYF. DNA for the CDR3: TGTGCCGGAGGGGGGGGAGAGACCCAGTACTTC.

This sequence joins TRBV24-1 and TRBJ2-7; TRBD2 might be the D (6 bases). V gave up 4 bases and J gave up 3 bases, with 9 bases separating them. Germline V gives CDR1 KGHDR, CDR2 SFDVKD. The CDR3 has 13 amino acids. The CDR3: CATSDGEVYEQYF. The DNA of the CDR3 is TGTGCCACCAGTGACGGGGAGGTCTACGAGCAGTACTTC.